This TCR beta chain was obtained from a study of vaccination effects on CD4 cells after COVID-19. As regards this clone: The antigen remains unidentified.

ViraFEST assay sequencing came after antigen-specific CD4+ T cells were expanded with viral peptide pools. Following an approximately ten-day culture, CD4+ T cells were purified. According to the study, vaccine recipients showed no prior SARS-CoV-2 infection and negative nucleocapsid antibodies. The protocol was immunoSEQ multiplex PCR, while the TCRdb copy is restricted to in-frame clones and leaves out a portion. Among fewer than 65,000 clones listed, about 79% were seen once. This CDR3 has 16 amino acids. The germline V gene encodes CDR1 LNHDA and CDR2 SQIVND (reference sequence). Between the trimmed V and J ends, which lost 8 bases and 10 bases, there was a span of 26 bases.

The sequences come from CD4+ T cells from PBMCs cultured with HCoV-OC43 spike peptides, collected before COVID-19 vaccination. Subset reported: HCoV-OC43 spike overlapping peptide pool stimulation. The chain links TRBV19 to TRBJ2-2, with a weak D call TRBD1 (6 bases). The receptor was isolated from a human donor who received a COVID-19 vaccine. The CDR3 here is CASRPPWGQGIEELFF. The CDR3 region has the DNA TGTGCCAGTCGTCCCCCGTGGGGGCAGGGGATCGAGGAGCTGTTTTTT.